A single sample gave rise to the 26 T cell receptor beta chains below, sequenced in a study of technical replicates of blood from a handful of donors. Data came from immunoSEQ multiplex PCR; TCRdb stores just in-frame clones and leaves some out. Of approximately 6,900 clones listed, approximately 95% are singletons. The sample comprised PBMCs. The source of these receptors is a human donor in good health.

The chain employs TRBV7-3 and TRBJ2-1; 8 bases fit TRBD1. J was trimmed by 6 bases and V by 5 bases; bases with no gene match: 12. The CDR3 covers 16 residues. Germline V lookup: CDR1 SGHTA, CDR2 FQGTGA. The CDR3: CASSPPGQGSSNEQFF. The CDR3 coding sequence is TGTGCCAGCAGCCCCCCAGGACAGGGAAGTTCCAATGAGCAGTTCTTC.

The rearrangement joins TRBV5-4 to TRBJ2-5; TRBD1 aligns across 8 bases. In germline, CDR1 is SGHNT, CDR2 YYREEE (reference sequence). This CDR3 region has 15 residues. The J segment lost 5 bases and the V segment lost 0 bases, leaving 6 bases of the junction unmatched. Here the CDR3 DNA reads TGTGCCAGCAGCTTGGACAGGGGGAAAGGGGAGACCCAGTACTTC. Its protein product is CASSLDRGKGETQYF.

This chain connects TRBV25-1 to TRBJ2-3; D may be TRBD1 (5 bases). V dropped 3 bases and J dropped 2 bases, with 12 bases sitting between them. Germline-derived CDR1 and CDR2 are MGHDK and SYGVNS. The CDR3 is 15 amino acids. The CDR3 protein is CASSDLQDHTDTQYF. The CDR3 nucleotides read TGTGCCAGCAGTGATCTACAGGATCACACAGATACGCAGTATTTT.

The chain joins TRBV5-4 to TRBJ2-5, with 9 bases that match TRBD2. This CDR3 region has 16 residues. Germline V gene sequence: CDR1 SGHNT, CDR2 YYREEE (reference sequence). The J segment lost 5 bases and the V segment lost 1 base, leaving 9 bases of the junction unmatched. The CDR3 region has the DNA TGTGCCAGCAGCTTGTGGATTAGCGGGAGTTCGGAGACCCAGTACTTC. Amino acid sequence: CASSLWISGSSETQYF.

The chain carries TRBV27 and TRBJ2-4; 7 bases line up with TRBD1. The junction had 12 bases not matched to a gene; V was cut back by 3 bases and J by 7 bases. Germline loops: CDR1 MNHEY, CDR2 SMNVEV (reference sequence). The CDR3 runs to 16 residues. The CDR3 loop is CASSFVGDRVTNIQYF. The CDR3 nucleotides are TGTGCCAGCAGTTTTGTAGGGGACAGAGTGACTAACATTCAGTACTTC.

This sequence joins TRBV7-6 and TRBJ2-2; 10 nucleotides align to TRBD2. This CDR3 comprises 18 residues. V shed 1 base, J shed 2 bases, and the junction held 7 bases outside the gene matches. CDR1 and CDR2 (germline): SGHVS, FNYEAQ. The CDR3 DNA is TGTGCCAGCAGCTTAGGGCCAGCGGGAGGGATTAACACCGGGGAGCTGTTTTTT. It specifies CASSLGPAGGINTGELFF.

This rearrangement joins TRBV6-1 to TRBJ2-2, with D possibly matching TRBD1 (5 bases). The CDR3 covers 15 residues. Trimming removed 7 bases from V and 0 bases from J, with 12 bases in between. Germline CDR1 reads MNHNS; CDR2 reads SASEGT. The CDR3 region is CASISARANTGELFF. CDR3 DNA: TGTGCCAGCATTTCGGCCAGGGCGAACACCGGGGAGCTGTTTTTT.

This chain joins TRBV2 and TRBJ1-5, with D possibly matching TRBD1 (5 bases). V was shortened by 4 bases and J by 3 bases, with 10 bases between the two germline ends. CDR1 is SNHLY and CDR2 is FYNNEI in the germline V gene. The CDR3 is 14 residues long. The CDR3 region has the DNA TGTGCCAGCAGTGGGACGGACATCAATCAGCCCCAGCATTTT. It specifies CASSGTDINQPQHF.

This rearrangement joins TRBV18 to TRBJ2-7, with a weak D call TRBD1 (5 bases). The CDR3 consists of 15 residues. Germline values: CDR1 KGHSH, CDR2 LQKENI. The germline V and J ends were trimmed by 2 bases and 7 bases, with 18 bases remaining between them. The CDR3, as DNA: TGTGCCAGCTCACCAGGCGTAGCCAGGGTTGGAGAGCAGTACTTC. Its translation: CASSPGVARVGEQYF.

This rearrangement joins TRBV6-5 to TRBJ2-5; TRBD1 agrees at 8 bases. V was clipped by 2 bases and J by 9 bases; unmatched bases: 11. Germline CDR1 is MNHEY and CDR2 is SVGAGI. This CDR3 contains 15 residues. Here the CDR3 reads CASSYPQGVGWAQYF. In DNA form, the CDR3 reads TGTGCCAGCAGTTACCCACAGGGGGTGGGGTGGGCCCAGTACTTC.

The chain uses TRBV9 and TRBJ2-1; 9 positions agree with TRBD2. The CDR3 has 16 amino acids. Germline CDR1 is SGDLS and CDR2 is YYNGEE. Germline trimming cut 0 bases from V and 3 bases from J; bases unmatched to any gene: 4. CDR3 protein: CASSVGLLAGYNEQFF. The CDR3 DNA sequence: TGTGCCAGCAGCGTAGGTCTACTAGCGGGCTACAATGAGCAGTTCTTC.

The sample holds one count of this clone. The chain couples TRBV2 to TRBJ2-7; weak D call: TRBD2 (6 bases). V was pared by 5 bases and J by 6 bases, with 17 bases between. The CDR3 length is 14 residues. CDR1 is SNHLY, CDR2 FYNNEI, per germline. The CDR3 here is CASSSTRLGGEQYF. Here the CDR3 DNA reads TGTGCCAGCAGTTCGACCAGGCTGGGGGGCGAGCAGTACTTC.

This sequence joins TRBV30 and TRBJ2-5; perhaps TRBD2 as D (6 bases). The V gene's germline CDR1 is GTSNPN and CDR2 SVGIG (reference sequence). CDR3 length equals 14 residues. V was shortened by 3 bases and J by 2 bases, with 13 bases between the two germline ends. The CDR3 spells CAWSEISGQETQYF. In DNA form, the CDR3 reads TGTGCCTGGAGCGAGATTAGCGGTCAAGAGACCCAGTACTTC. The full variable domain, rest sourced from reference TRBV30 and TRBJ2-5, is SQTIHQWPATLVQPVGSPLSLECTVEGTSNPNLYWYRQAAGRGLQLLFYSVGIGQISSEVPQNLSASRPQDRQFILSSKKLLLSDSGFYLCAWSEISGQETQYFGPGTRLLVL.

The chain carries TRBV5-6 and TRBJ2-5; 8 nucleotides align to TRBD1. Trimming cost V 3 bases and J 5 bases; bases outside gene matches: 15. The germline CDR1 and CDR2 sequences are SGHDT and YYEEEE. The CDR3 runs 17 residues. The CDR3 sequence: CASSSTGTGNVIETQYF. In DNA, the CDR3 is TGTGCCAGCAGCTCGACCGGGACAGGAAATGTCATTGAGACCCAGTACTTC. Full variable domain (remainder filled in from reference TRBV5-6 and TRBJ2-5): DAGVTQSPTHLIKTRGQQVTLRCSPKSGHDTVSWYQQALGQGPQFIFQYYEEEERQRGNFPDRFSGHQFPNYSSELNVNALLLGDSALYLCASSSTGTGNVIETQYFGPGTRLLVL.

This rearrangement joins TRBV2 to TRBJ2-1; D not certain. Germline lookup yields CDR1 SNHLY and CDR2 FYNNEI. V lost 4 bases and J lost 5, with 3 bases in between. The CDR3 runs 11 residues. The CDR3 loop reads CASSADNEQFF. The CDR3 DNA reads as TGTGCCAGCAGTGCCGACAATGAGCAGTTCTTC.

The CDR3 DNA reads as TGTGCCAGCAGTTTAATGACAGGGGGAACCTACGAGCAGTACTTC. It is translated as CASSLMTGGTYEQYF. The chain recombines TRBV27 with TRBJ2-7; 9 bases align to TRBD1. CDR3 length: 15 residues. CDR1 and CDR2 from the germline V gene are MNHEY and SMNVEV (reference sequence). Trimming at V came to 2 bases and at J to 2 bases, leaving 4 bases not matched to a gene.

V gene TRBV25-1 combines with J gene TRBJ1-4; D is unresolved. The CDR3 runs to 14 residues. The V and J ends lost 5 bases and 0 bases respectively, with 7 bases between them. CDR1 and CDR2 from the germline V gene are MGHDK and SYGVNS. CDR3 in DNA: TGTGCCAGCAGTTCGGGGACAACTAATGAAAAACTGTTTTTT. It yields the protein CASSSGTTNEKLFF.

This CDR3 reads CASSWTSETYEQYF. Written as DNA, the CDR3 is TGTGCCAGCAGTTGGACTAGCGAGACATACGAGCAGTACTTC. The chain links TRBV6-5 to TRBJ2-7, with 9 bases fitting TRBD2. With 4 bases clipped from V and 4 bases from J, the junction kept 5 bases outside the gene matches. The CDR3 length is 14 residues. Germline assignment: CDR1 MNHEY and CDR2 SVGAGI.

The rearrangement uses TRBV5-1 and TRBJ2-3, with 9 bases aligning to TRBD2. The germline gives CDR1 SGHRS, CDR2 YFSETQ. The CDR3 sequence is 17 residues long. Losses at the gene ends were 0 bases for V and 4 bases for J; bases not matched to a gene: 9. CDR3 nucleotide sequence: TGCGCCAGCAGCTTGGAATGGCGGGAGGGCCTTGCAGATACGCAGTATTTT. It encodes CASSLEWREGLADTQYF.

The chain uses TRBV9 and TRBJ1-1; D remains unclear. CDR3 length equals 15 residues. Germline lookup yields CDR1 SGDLS and CDR2 YYNGEE. Trimming left V 0 bases short and J 1 base short, with 10 bases between. The CDR3 region has the DNA TGTGCCAGCAGCGTAGGTACACGAGGGAACACTGAAGCTTTCTTT. Its translation is CASSVGTRGNTEAFF.

This rearrangement joins TRBV7-6 to TRBJ2-7; 8 bases fit TRBD1. Unmatched junction bases numbered 7, after V lost 5 bases and J lost 4 bases. This CDR3 is 14 amino acids long. Germline-derived CDR1 and CDR2 are SGHVS and FNYEAQ. CDR3 nucleotides: TGTGCCAGCAGCCCCAGACAGGGGCCTTACGAGCAGTACTTC. It yields the protein CASSPRQGPYEQYF.

V is TRBV5-1 and J is TRBJ2-7, with 10 bases matching TRBD2. The trim removed 4 bases at V and 4 bases at J, leaving 5 bases unmatched. This CDR3 region has 14 residues. Germline V gives CDR1 SGHRS, CDR2 YFSETQ. The CDR3 bases are TGCGCCAGCAGCACCGGGACTAGCGTTTACGAGCAGTACTTC. Translating it yields CASSTGTSVYEQYF.

The chain uses TRBV6-1 and TRBJ1-1; 7 bases agree with TRBD1. This CDR3 contains 15 residues. After removal of 2 bases from V and 4 bases from J, the junction contained 7 bases not matched to a gene. The V gene's germline CDR1 is MNHNS and CDR2 SASEGT. The CDR3 sequence: CASSEYGTEPTEAFF. CDR3 DNA sequence: TGTGCCAGCAGTGAATACGGGACAGAGCCCACTGAAGCTTTCTTT.

This chain links TRBV10-1 with TRBJ2-4; the D gene is possibly TRBD2 (7 bases). This CDR3 has 16 residues. V was trimmed by 4 bases and J by 0 bases, leaving 13 bases between them. In germline, CDR1 is WNHNN, CDR2 SYGVQD (reference sequence). The chain's CDR3 is CASSGGGGLAKNIQYF. The CDR3 coding sequence is TGCGCCAGCAGTGGGGGAGGGGGGCTAGCCAAAAACATTCAGTACTTC.

The chain has TRBV2 and TRBJ2-7; D is unresolved. Germline CDR1 reads SNHLY; CDR2 reads FYNNEI. CDR3 length: 12 residues. Trimming cost V 5 bases and J 10 bases, with 15 bases left between them. This CDR3 reads CASSPSDTEQYF. The CDR3 nucleotides read TGTGCCAGCAGTCCGTCAGATACCGAACAGTACTTC.

This chain joins TRBV4-1 and TRBJ1-1; D perhaps matches TRBD1 (6 bases). The V and J ends lost 1 base and 5 bases respectively, with 14 bases between them. The CDR3 runs 15 residues. The germline V gene has CDR1 MGHRA and CDR2 YSYEKL. CDR3 DNA sequence: TGCGCCAGCAGCCAAGGAACAGGGTGGAAAACTGAAGCTTTCTTT. Translation: CASSQGTGWKTEAFF.